The T cell receptor beta chain under discussion was sequenced for a study of early T cells in non-severe SARS-CoV-2 infection. Individual cDNA molecules each received unique molecular identifiers attached to them. TCRdb re-analysed the 5' RACE reads in MiXCR, keeping a single row per CDR3 protein. Among about 73,000 distinct CDR3 sequences, roughly an eighth were seen once, and the ten largest hold around 15%. Germline V gene sequence: CDR1 MNHEY, CDR2 SMNVEV (reference sequence). The CDR3 runs to 15 residues. Trimming took 1 base from V and 4 from J; bases not matched to a gene: 6. The receptor was derived from an adult who was a healthcare worker with PCR-confirmed SARS-CoV-2 infection or an uninfected control (not recorded which). Sequencing input: whole blood. This chain uses TRBV27 with TRBJ2-7; TRBD1 matches at 8 bases. The CDR3 nucleotides read TGTGCCAGCAGTTTATTAGGACAGGGCGCGTACGAGCAGTACTTC. This codes for CASSLLGQGAYEQYF.